This T cell receptor (beta chain) emerged from a study of T cell repertoires in cytomegalovirus infection. Study-wide context: In public TCR beta signatures, there were indications of both CMV infection and matching HLA type. Study results and caveats: Cumulative public TCR beta family frequency identified CMV carriers with the relevant HLA. CMV-specific TCR beta clonotypes restricted by HLA-C dominated the ex vivo response.

Looked up from germline, CDR1 is SNHLY and CDR2 is FYNNEI. The CDR3 has 15 residues. V dropped 6 bases and J dropped 4 bases, with 16 bases sitting between them. TCRdb ran MiXCR on the reads and lists one entry per CDR3 protein. The sample has 150,000 to 200,000 distinct CDR3 sequences, under 30% seen once; the top ten hold 31%. Turning to this clonotype: Its antigen remains unknown.

V usage is TRBV2 and J usage is TRBJ1-5; D might be TRBD1 (6 bases). The clonotype originates from a human donor in good health (CMV status not recorded). Some clones in this sample may be carry-over from other donors' samples. The sample comprised PBMCs. This CDR3 reads CASSRLQGWNQPQHF. In nucleotides, the CDR3 is TGTGCCAGCAGCCGCCTCCAGGGGTGGAATCAGCCCCAGCATTTT.